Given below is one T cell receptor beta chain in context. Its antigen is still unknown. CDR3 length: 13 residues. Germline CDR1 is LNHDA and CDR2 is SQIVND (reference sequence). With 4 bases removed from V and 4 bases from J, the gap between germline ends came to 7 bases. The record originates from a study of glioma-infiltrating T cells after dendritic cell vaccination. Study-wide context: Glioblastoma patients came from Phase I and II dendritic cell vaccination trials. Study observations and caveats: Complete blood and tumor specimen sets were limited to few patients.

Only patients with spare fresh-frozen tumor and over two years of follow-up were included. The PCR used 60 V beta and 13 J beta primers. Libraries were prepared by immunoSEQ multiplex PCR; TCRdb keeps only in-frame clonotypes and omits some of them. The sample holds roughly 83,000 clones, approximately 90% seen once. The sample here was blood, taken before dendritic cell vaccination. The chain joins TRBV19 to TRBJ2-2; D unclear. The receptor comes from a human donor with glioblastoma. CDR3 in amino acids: CASSNTPTGELFF. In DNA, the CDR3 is TGTGCCAGTAGTAACACACCCACCGGGGAGCTGTTTTTT.